Sequencing of this T cell receptor (beta chain) was carried out in a study of T cell repertoires in cytomegalovirus infection. Study-level information: Indications of both CMV infection and matching HLA type were provided by public TCR beta signatures. Study results and limitations: Frequencies of public TCR beta families were cumulated, and this identified carriers of CMV plus the relevant HLA. The ex vivo response was dominated by HLA-C-restricted CMV-specific TCR beta clonotypes.

Germline CDR1 reads LNHNV; CDR2 reads YYDKDF (reference sequence). The CDR3 consists of 16 residues. V trimming: 3 bases; J trimming: 4 bases; junction bases outside the gene matches: 8. Via MiXCR, TCRdb re-called the reads, giving one row per CDR3 protein. The sample lists more than 500,000 distinct CDR3 sequences, 16% occurring once. This clonotype was seen ten or more times. Antigen: not known. The chain uses TRBV15 and TRBJ2-2; 7 bases match TRBD1. The receptor's source is a human donor in good health (CMV status not recorded). Some clones in this sample may be carry-over from other donors' samples. The sample was CD8+ T cells from PBMCs. CDR3 sequence reads: CATSSTGVYLTGELFF. The CDR3 DNA reads TGTGCCACCAGCAGTACAGGGGTCTATCTCACCGGGGAGCTGTTTTTT.